The rows below give T cell receptor beta chains drawn from one sample of a study of cytomegalovirus exposure and HLA in healthy donors. TCRdb keeps only in-frame clones here, not all; method: immunoSEQ multiplex PCR. The sample includes over 200,000 clones, roughly 84% of them seen just once. Sequences were obtained from PBMCs. These receptors all come from a human donor in good health. Both conserved end residues are part of each CDR3. Fields, in order: V gene, J gene, D gene, clone size, CDR3 protein, CDR3 DNA. A D gene is named only where the DNA matches it firmly. Size values are once, few and many counts, or a class for expanded clones, and some rows have none.

TRBV14	TRBJ2-3	-	once	CASSQVTGSWTDTQYF	TGTGCCAGCAGCCAAGTTACGGGATCATGGACAGATACGCAGTATTTT
TRBV7-9	TRBJ2-4	TRBD2	few	CASSLQAGGGNIQYF	TGTGCCAGCAGCTTACAAGCGGGAGGAGGAAACATTCAGTACTTC
TRBV15	TRBJ2-1	TRBD2	-	CATSSGTSGRSNEQFF	TGTGCCACCAGCAGTGGGACTAGCGGGAGGTCTAATGAGCAGTTCTTC
TRBV11-2	TRBJ2-1	TRBD2	-	CASSTSGKGYNEQFF	TGTGCCAGCAGCACGAGCGGGAAGGGGTACAATGAGCAGTTCTTC
TRBV19	TRBJ2-7	-	-	CASSILRGEQYF	TGTGCCAGTAGTATCCTACGTGGCGAGCAGTACTTC
TRBV19	TRBJ2-2	-	-	CASSSDLPSLFF	TGTGCCAGTAGTTCTGACCTCCCTAGCCTGTTTTTT
TRBV28	TRBJ1-5	TRBD1	once	CASREGQERNQPQHF	TGTGCCAGCAGGGAGGGACAGGAGCGCAATCAGCCCCAGCATTTT
TRBV15	TRBJ1-2	-	-	CATSRGGSGNYGYTF	TGTGCCACCAGCAGAGGGGGCTCAGGGAACTATGGCTACACCTTC
TRBV6-5	TRBJ2-1	-	-	CASSLSTGRTSNEQFF	TGTGCCAGCAGTTTGTCGACAGGAAGGACGTCCAATGAGCAGTTCTTC
TRBV10-3	TRBJ2-5	-	-	CAISEGGETQYF	TGTGCCATCAGTGAAGGGGGTGAGACCCAGTACTTC
TRBV7-8	TRBJ1-3	-	-	CASSPQGQFGNTIYF	TGTGCCAGCAGCCCACAAGGACAGTTCGGAAACACCATATATTTT
TRBV28	TRBJ2-3	TRBD2	-	CASSTRSLAVGTDTQYF	TGTGCCAGCAGTACCCGATCCCTAGCGGTAGGCACAGATACGCAGTATTTT